This entry lists 30 T cell receptor beta chains sequenced from one sample in a study of blood T cell repertoires in COVID-19. TCRdb's table, derived via immunoSEQ multiplex PCR, lists solely in-frame clones and lacks some. The table includes roughly 230,000 clones, roughly 89% detected once. The sequencing sample was made of peripheral blood. These receptors were obtained from a woman aged 40 to 50 who had recovered from COVID-19.

This chain joins TRBV3-1 (or the pseudogene TRBV3-2) and TRBJ2-1; the D gene is possibly TRBD1 (5 bases). Trimming left V 4 bases short and J 4 bases short, with 17 bases between. The CDR3 is 16 residues long. CDR1 and CDR2 from the germline V gene are LGHDT and YNNKEL (reference sequence). This CDR3 reads CASSPQTVTTYNEQFF. The DNA of the CDR3 is TGTGCCAGCAGCCCACAGACAGTTACTACATACAATGAGCAGTTCTTC.

The J gene is TRBJ1-4, the V gene TRBV27; TRBD1 matches 7 bases. Trimming at V came to 6 bases and at J to 4 bases, leaving 5 bases not matched to a gene. Germline-derived CDR1 and CDR2 are MNHEY and SMNVEV (reference sequence). This CDR3 spans 14 amino acids. This CDR3 is CASRVGTVNEKLFF. CDR3 bases: TGTGCCAGCAGGGTTGGGACAGTTAATGAAAAACTGTTTTTT.

The chain has TRBV12-5 and TRBJ1-1; no reliable D call. The CDR3 consists of 13 residues. Germline lookup yields CDR1 LGHNT and CDR2 FRNRAP. With 7 bases removed from V and 7 bases from J, the gap between germline ends came to 16 bases. CDR3 coding DNA: TGTGCTAGTGCACCTGGAGGAGGGATTGAAGCTTTCTTT. Amino acids: CASAPGGGIEAFF. Variable domain in full (rest from reference TRBV12-5 and TRBJ1-1): DARVTQTPRHKVTEMGQEVTMRCQPILGHNTVFWYRQTMMQGLELLAYFRNRAPLDDSGMPKDRFSAEMPDATLATLKIQPSEPRDSAVYFCASAPGGGIEAFFGQGTRLTVV.

This clone was seen a few times. V is TRBV7-9 and J is TRBJ2-1, with 8 positions matching TRBD2. The trim removed 5 bases at V and 6 bases at J, leaving 15 bases unmatched. This CDR3 has 17 residues. Germline V gene data show CDR1 as SEHNR and CDR2 as FQNEAQ (reference sequence). CDR3 coding DNA: TGTGCCAGCAGCCCCCGACTAGCGCGCGCTAATGGCAATGAGCAGTTCTTC. It is translated as CASSPRLARANGNEQFF.

The rearrangement links TRBV20-1 to TRBJ2-7; 8 bases are a match to TRBD2. J lost 6 bases, V lost 3 bases, and 4 bases had no gene match. CDR3 length: 12 amino acids. Germline V gives CDR1 DFQATT, CDR2 SNEGSKA (reference sequence). The CDR3 DNA reads as TGCAGTGCTAGTTGGCGGGGGGCCGAGCAGTACTTC. Translation: CSASWRGAEQYF.

The chain uses TRBV18 and TRBJ2-2; D perhaps matches TRBD2 (5 bases). Trimming stripped 2 bases from V and 3 bases from J, with 10 bases between. The CDR3 consists of 15 residues. Germline V lookup: CDR1 KGHSH, CDR2 LQKENI. Here the CDR3 reads CASSPAGLDTGELFF. The CDR3 nucleotides are TGTGCCAGCTCACCAGCGGGTCTGGACACCGGGGAGCTGTTTTTT.

This clone has just a few counts. The J gene is TRBJ1-2, the V gene TRBV5-6; no reliable D call. CDR3 length: 13 residues. Trimming removed 3 bases at V and 4 bases at J, with 10 bases between. The V gene's germline CDR1 is SGHDT and CDR2 YYEEEE. CDR3: CASSSISVYGYTF. The CDR3 DNA follows: TGTGCCAGCAGCTCTATCAGCGTCTATGGCTACACCTTC.

The rearrangement links TRBV9 to TRBJ2-7; TRBD2 is a possible D gene (5 bases). Trimming left V 4 bases short and J 2 bases short, with 13 bases between. The CDR3 extends over 14 amino acids. Germline V lookup: CDR1 SGDLS, CDR2 YYNGEE. CDR3: CASSPRTGTYEQYF. In DNA form, the CDR3 reads TGTGCCAGCAGCCCACGGACGGGAACCTACGAGCAGTACTTC.

The V and J genes are TRBV12-3 or TRBV12-4 and TRBJ2-5, with D unresolved. The CDR3 has 13 residues. V was trimmed by 6 bases and J by 0 bases, leaving 8 bases between them. The CDR3 DNA is TGTGCCAGCAGCTTTTCGTACCAAGAGACCCAGTACTTC. It codes for CASSFSYQETQYF.

The chain has TRBV18 and TRBJ2-1, with a weak D call TRBD2 (5 bases). This CDR3 contains 14 residues. V lost 3 bases and J 6 bases, leaving 12 bases between the germline ends. In germline, CDR1 is KGHSH, CDR2 LQKENI. The CDR3 coding sequence is TGTGCCAGCTCACCCGGACTGTTGTCCAATGAGCAGTTCTTC. This encodes CASSPGLLSNEQFF. Combining the CDR3 with reference TRBV18 and TRBJ2-1 gives the whole variable domain NAGVMQNPRHLVRRRGQEARLRCSPMKGHSHVYWYRQLPEEGLKFMVYLQKENIIDESGMPKERFSAEFPKEGPSILRIQQVVRGDSAAYFCASSPGLLSNEQFFGPGTRLTVL.

The genes are TRBV5-1 and TRBJ2-3; no reliable D call. Germline CDR1 is SGHRS and CDR2 is YFSETQ. This CDR3 is built from 15 residues. Trimming removed 0 bases from V and 0 bases from J, with 8 bases in between. The CDR3 bases are TGCGCCAGCAGCTTGGCGGCGGCGAGCACAGATACGCAGTATTTT. This translates into CASSLAAASTDTQYF. Combining the CDR3 with reference TRBV5-1 and TRBJ2-3 gives the whole variable domain KAGVTQTPRYLIKTRGQQVTLSCSPISGHRSVSWYQQTPGQGLQFLFEYFSETQRNKGNFPGRFSGRQFSNSRSEMNVSTLELGDSALYLCASSLAAASTDTQYFGPGTRLTVL.

The chain couples TRBV7-2 to TRBJ2-1, with D tentatively TRBD1 (6 bases). Trimming stripped 2 bases from V and 8 bases from J, with 13 bases between. Germline values: CDR1 SGHTA, CDR2 FQGNSA. This CDR3 region has 14 residues. DNA of the CDR3: TGTGCCAGCAGCTTACCTGGTACAGGGCATGAGCAGTTCTTC. Translation gives CASSLPGTGHEQFF.

This rearrangement joins TRBV7-2 to TRBJ2-7; 7 nucleotides match TRBD1. With V trimmed by 4 bases and J by 3 bases, 12 bases remained unmatched. The CDR3 totals 16 residues. Germline assignment: CDR1 SGHTA and CDR2 FQGNSA. CDR3 bases: TGTGCCAGCAGCTCAAGTCCCGGGACAGCCGTCTACGAGCAGTACTTC. This codes for CASSSSPGTAVYEQYF.

The rearrangement uses TRBV4-3 and TRBJ2-3, with 9 bases identical to TRBD2. CDR3 length: 18 amino acids. Germline trimming cut 3 bases from V and 1 base from J; bases unmatched to any gene: 11. Per germline, CDR1 LGHNA and CDR2 YSLEER. CDR3 DNA sequence: TGCGCCAGCAGCCAGGGGCCCGTAGTAGCGGGGGGCACAGATACGCAGTATTTT. It encodes CASSQGPVVAGGTDTQYF.

This clone was recorded once. The chain employs TRBV18 and TRBJ1-1; 7 bases agree with TRBD1. The CDR3 runs 12 residues. Germline loops: CDR1 KGHSH, CDR2 LQKENI. Trimming cost V 3 bases and J 8 bases; bases outside gene matches: 3. As DNA, the CDR3 is TGTGCCAGCTCACCTGAACAGGGGGAAGCTTTCTTT. Translation gives CASSPEQGEAFF.

The chain carries TRBV12-3 or TRBV12-4 and TRBJ2-5; D gene unclear. Trimming took 4 bases from V and 0 from J, leaving 6 bases between them. The CDR3 totals 13 residues. The CDR3 sequence is CASSYYNQETQYF. The CDR3 region has the DNA TGTGCCAGCAGTTACTACAACCAAGAGACCCAGTACTTC.

The V gene is TRBV6-5, the J gene TRBJ2-7; TRBD1 aligns across 7 bases. V was clipped by 5 bases and J by 1 base; unmatched bases: 8. CDR1 is MNHEY and CDR2 is SVGAGI in the germline V gene. This CDR3 is built from 15 residues. In DNA, the CDR3 is TGTGCCAGCAGTAAACAGGGGTCCCCGTCCTACGAGCAGTACTTC. This gives the protein CASSKQGSPSYEQYF.

This chain connects TRBV28 to TRBJ2-6, with TRBD2 as a possible D gene (6 bases). The CDR3 runs 16 residues. The germline CDR1 and CDR2 sequences are MDHEN and SYDVKM. Trimming pared 7 bases from V and 0 bases from J, leaving 13 bases between. CDR3 nucleotides: TGTGCCAGCACCGACGGCGGGACCTCTGGGGCCAACGTCCTGACTTTC. Translation: CASTDGGTSGANVLTF.

This clone was seen a single time. The chain combines TRBV28 with TRBJ2-7, with 7 bases aligning to TRBD1. After removal of 4 bases from V and 6 bases from J, the junction contained 12 bases not matched to a gene. Germline V CDR1 and CDR2: MDHEN, SYDVKM. The CDR3 has 15 amino acids. The chain's CDR3 is CASSSTPQGVGEQYF. The CDR3 DNA follows: TGTGCCAGCAGTTCTACGCCCCAGGGGGTGGGCGAGCAGTACTTC.

This chain joins TRBV5-1 and TRBJ1-2, with a possible D match to TRBD1 (5 bases). The CDR3 covers 16 residues. With 3 bases removed from V and 0 bases from J, the gap between germline ends came to 15 bases. Germline CDR1 is SGHRS and CDR2 is YFSETQ. This chain's CDR3 is CASSSDTHRANYGYTF. For the CDR3, the DNA is TGCGCCAGCAGCTCGGACACACACAGAGCTAACTATGGCTACACCTTC.

The chain recombines TRBV10-3 with TRBJ2-5; a possible D gene is TRBD1 (5 bases). The CDR3 runs to 14 residues. Germline CDR1 and CDR2: ENHRY and SYGVKD. Trimming removed 10 bases from V and 1 base from J, with 16 bases in between. CDR3 sequence: CATQVDRLQETQYF. The CDR3 coding sequence is TGTGCCACCCAGGTCGACAGACTCCAAGAGACCCAGTACTTC.

This chain joins TRBV7-9 and TRBJ2-3; 7 bases are shared with TRBD2. V lost 7 bases to trimming and J lost 2 bases; unmatched junction nucleotides: 6. From germline, CDR1 is SEHNR and CDR2 FQNEAQ (reference sequence). This CDR3 spans 14 amino acids. The CDR3 nucleotides are TGTGCCAGCACTCTAGCGGTGATCACAGATACGCAGTATTTT. Amino acids: CASTLAVITDTQYF.

The chain links TRBV5-1 to TRBJ2-5; D is perhaps TRBD1 (6 bases). V lost 3 bases to trimming and J lost 5 bases, with 17 bases between them. The CDR3 is 15 amino acids. Germline V gene lookup returns CDR1 SGHRS and CDR2 YFSETQ. The CDR3 coding sequence is TGCGCCAGCAGCTCTTTATTAGGGGGACCGGAGACCCAGTACTTC. Its translation is CASSSLLGGPETQYF.

V usage is TRBV11-3 and J usage is TRBJ2-7; D is undetermined. Trimming pared 1 base from V and 3 bases from J, leaving 7 bases between. The CDR3 consists of 13 residues. Germline CDR1 SGHNT, CDR2 YENEEA. CDR3 sequence (DNA): TGTGCCAGCAGCTTAGGGCCATTCTACGAGCAGTACGTC. It is translated as CASSLGPFYEQYV.

This clone was seen only once. The genes are TRBV27 and TRBJ1-5; the match to TRBD1 covers 8 bases. CDR1 and CDR2 (germline): MNHEY, SMNVEV (reference sequence). This CDR3 contains 15 residues. V shed 6 bases and J 2 bases; nucleotides not matched to a gene: 6. The CDR3 DNA reads TGTGCCAGCAGCTTTACAGGGGGAGGCAATCAGCCCCAGCATTTT. Encoded protein: CASSFTGGGNQPQHF.

The chain recombines TRBV19 with TRBJ1-2; D not resolved. V lost 6 bases and J 6 bases, leaving 14 bases between the germline ends. The germline CDR1 and CDR2 sequences are LNHDA and SQIVND (reference sequence). The length of the CDR3 is 13 residues. The chain's CDR3 is CASRILGMDGYTF. CDR3 in DNA: TGTGCCAGTAGGATCCTCGGGATGGATGGCTACACCTTC.

This rearrangement joins TRBV11-2 to TRBJ2-5; 7 bases map to TRBD1. The CDR3 spans 15 residues. The junction had 6 bases not matched to a gene; V was cut back by 1 base and J by 4 bases. Germline V gene lookup returns CDR1 SGHAT and CDR2 FQNNGV. CDR3 sequence: CASSLGNRGAETQYF. The DNA of the CDR3 is TGTGCCAGCAGCTTAGGCAACAGGGGAGCAGAGACCCAGTACTTC. Drawing the rest from reference TRBV11-2 and TRBJ2-5, the complete variable domain is EAGVAQSPRYKIIEKRQSVAFWCNPISGHATLYWYQQILGQGPKLLIQFQNNGVVDDSQLPKDRFSAERLKGVDSTLKIQPAKLEDSAVYLCASSLGNRGAETQYFGPGTRLLVL.

The chain carries TRBV21-1 and TRBJ2-5; TRBD1 was called by the table and not checked on the DNA. TRBV21-1 is flagged as a pseudogene. This CDR3 has 21 amino acids. The CDR3 loop is CASSRSLPPDRGMRPEETQYF. Written as DNA, the CDR3 is TGTGCCAGCAGCAGGTCCCTCCCCCCGGACAGGGGAATGCGTCCTGAGGAGACCCAGTACTTC.

The rearrangement uses TRBV2 and TRBJ1-6; TRBD1 matches 8 bases. The CDR3 is made up of 13 amino acids. Losses at the gene ends were 8 bases for V and 8 bases for J; bases not matched to a gene: 5. Germline V gene lookup returns CDR1 SNHLY and CDR2 FYNNEI. DNA for the CDR3: TGTGCCAGCGTGAAACAGGGGGATTCACCCCTCCACTTT. This translates into CASVKQGDSPLHF.

The rearrangement joins TRBV29-1 to TRBJ2-3, with D perhaps TRBD2 (5 bases). CDR3 length equals 14 residues. V lost 2 bases and J lost 2, with 11 bases in between. Germline V gene sequence: CDR1 SQVTM, CDR2 ANQGSEA. CDR3 nucleotides: TGCAGCGTTGAAATCGGGGATGCCACAGATACGCAGTATTTT. Translation gives CSVEIGDATDTQYF.